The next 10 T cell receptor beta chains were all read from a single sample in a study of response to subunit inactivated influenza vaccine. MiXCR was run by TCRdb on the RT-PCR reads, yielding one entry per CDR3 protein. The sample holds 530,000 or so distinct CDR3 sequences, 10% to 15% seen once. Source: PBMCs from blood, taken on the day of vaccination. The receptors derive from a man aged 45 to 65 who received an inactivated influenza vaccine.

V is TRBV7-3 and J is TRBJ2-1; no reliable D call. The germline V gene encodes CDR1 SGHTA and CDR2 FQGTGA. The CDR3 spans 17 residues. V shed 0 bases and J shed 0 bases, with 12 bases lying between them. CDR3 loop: CASSLTYGRNSYNEQFF. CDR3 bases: TGTGCCAGCAGCTTAACATACGGAAGAAACTCCTACAATGAGCAGTTCTTC.

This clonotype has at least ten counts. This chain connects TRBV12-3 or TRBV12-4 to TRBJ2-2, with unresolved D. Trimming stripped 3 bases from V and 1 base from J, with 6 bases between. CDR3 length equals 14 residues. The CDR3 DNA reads TGTGCCAGCAGTTTGCTCCTGAACACCGGGGAGCTGTTTTTT. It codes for CASSLLLNTGELFF.

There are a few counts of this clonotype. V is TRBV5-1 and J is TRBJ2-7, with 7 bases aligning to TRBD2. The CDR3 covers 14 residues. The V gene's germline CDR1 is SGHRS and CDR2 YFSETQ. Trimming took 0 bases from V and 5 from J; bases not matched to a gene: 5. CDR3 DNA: TGCGCCAGCAGCTTGGAGTGGGGGGGGGACGAGCAGTACTTC. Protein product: CASSLEWGGDEQYF.

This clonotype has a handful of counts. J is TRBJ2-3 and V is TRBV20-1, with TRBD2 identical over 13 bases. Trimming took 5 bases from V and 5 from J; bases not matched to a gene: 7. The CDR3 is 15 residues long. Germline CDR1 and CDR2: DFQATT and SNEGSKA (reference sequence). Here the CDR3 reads CSAYTSGGARDTQYF. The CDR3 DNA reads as TGCAGTGCTTATACTAGCGGGGGGGCCAGAGATACGCAGTATTTT.

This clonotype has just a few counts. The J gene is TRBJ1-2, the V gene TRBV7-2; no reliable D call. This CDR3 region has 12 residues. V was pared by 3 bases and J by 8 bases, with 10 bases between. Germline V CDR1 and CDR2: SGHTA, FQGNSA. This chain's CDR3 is CASSFGVGGYTF. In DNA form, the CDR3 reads TGTGCCAGCAGCTTCGGGGTCGGGGGCTACACCTTC.

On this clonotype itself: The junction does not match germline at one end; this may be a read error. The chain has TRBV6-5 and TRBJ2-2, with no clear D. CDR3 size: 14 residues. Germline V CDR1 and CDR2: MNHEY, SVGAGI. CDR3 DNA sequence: TGTGTCAGCAGTTACTTGCGAAACACCGGGGAGCTGTTTTTT. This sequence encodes CVSSYLRNTGELFF.

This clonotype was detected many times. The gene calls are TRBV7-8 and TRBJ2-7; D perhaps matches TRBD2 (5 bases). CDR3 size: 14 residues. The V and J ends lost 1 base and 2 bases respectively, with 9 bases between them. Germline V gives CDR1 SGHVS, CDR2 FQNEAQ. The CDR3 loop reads CASSLVELAYEQYF. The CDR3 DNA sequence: TGTGCCAGCAGCTTAGTGGAACTAGCCTACGAGCAGTACTTC.

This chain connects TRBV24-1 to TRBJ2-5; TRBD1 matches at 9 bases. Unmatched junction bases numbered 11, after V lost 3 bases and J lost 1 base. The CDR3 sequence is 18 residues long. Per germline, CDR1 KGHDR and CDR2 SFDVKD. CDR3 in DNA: TGTGCCACCAGTGATCCCCCTAAGACAGGGGGGAGCCAAGAGACCCAGTACTTC. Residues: CATSDPPKTGGSQETQYF.

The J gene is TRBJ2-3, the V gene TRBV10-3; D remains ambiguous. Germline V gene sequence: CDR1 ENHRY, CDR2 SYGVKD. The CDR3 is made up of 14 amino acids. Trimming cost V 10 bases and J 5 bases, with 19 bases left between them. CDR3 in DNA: TGTGCCACCGCGCCAGCGAGAGCCGGAGATACGCAGTATTTT. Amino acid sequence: CATAPARAGDTQYF.

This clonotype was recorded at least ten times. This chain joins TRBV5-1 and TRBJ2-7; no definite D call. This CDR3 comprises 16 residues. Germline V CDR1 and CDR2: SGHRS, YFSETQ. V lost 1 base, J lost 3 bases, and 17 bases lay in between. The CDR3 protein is CASSLSAYASFYEQYF. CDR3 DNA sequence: TGCGCCAGCAGCTTGTCGGCCTACGCCTCCTTCTACGAGCAGTACTTC.